This T cell receptor beta chain appears in the sequencing data of a study of T cell responses to AZD1222 COVID-19 vaccine. Trimming at V came to 4 bases and at J to 4 bases, leaving 14 bases not matched to a gene. CDR3 length: 17 residues. Germline lookup yields CDR1 SGHVS and CDR2 FQNEAQ. This table comes from immunoSEQ multiplex PCR, and its TCRdb copy is limited to in-frame clones, with some not included. This repertoire shows over 100,000 clones, approximately 86% found once; its top ten account for roughly 13%. V gene TRBV7-8 combines with J gene TRBJ2-3; 7 bases line up with TRBD2. This TCR was recovered from an adult in good health. The source was peripheral blood, collected on day 0 of MenACWY control vaccination. The CDR3 nucleotides read TGTGCCAGCAGCTCCGACATCCCGGGAGGTTTGGCAGATACGCAGTATTTT. Protein product: CASSSDIPGGLADTQYF. Filled out from reference TRBV7-8 and TRBJ2-3, the complete variable domain reads GAGVSQSPRYKVAKRGQDVALRCDPISGHVSLFWYQQALGQGPEFLTYFQNEAQLDKSGLPSDRFFAERPEGSVSTLKIQRTQQEDSAVYLCASSSDIPGGLADTQYFGPGTRLTVL.